This TCR beta chain came from a study of early T cells in non-severe SARS-CoV-2 infection. Study-level information: From unsorted whole blood, bulk RNA was sequenced, and the chains remained unpaired.

Germline assignment: CDR1 GTSNPN and CDR2 SVGIG (reference sequence). The CDR3 spans 14 residues. Trimming stripped 0 bases from V and 3 bases from J, with 11 bases between. In the library, individual cDNA molecules carried attached unique molecular identifiers. Each CDR3 protein is one row after TCRdb ran MiXCR on the 5' RACE reads. The table has fewer than 35,000 distinct CDR3 sequences, 8% to 9.5% seen once. Study results and limitations: A preference for anti-spike CD8 responses marked VDJdb matching, which missed private and CD4 specificities.

This clonotype was recorded a few times. What it recognizes is unknown. Sequencing was carried out using whole blood. The source is an adult who was a healthcare worker with PCR-confirmed SARS-CoV-2 infection or an uninfected control (not recorded which). This chain joins TRBV30 and TRBJ2-5, with D possibly being TRBD2 (6 bases). CDR3 loop: CAWSVPTGEETQYF. For the CDR3, the DNA is TGTGCCTGGAGTGTACCGACGGGAGAAGAGACCCAGTACTTC.